Presented here are 15 T cell receptor beta chains from one specimen sequenced in a study of blood T cell repertoires in COVID-19. Only in-frame clones appear in the TCRdb table, and some are missing; sequencing was by immunoSEQ multiplex PCR. The sample records roughly 410,000 clones, 80% to 90% being singletons. Sequencing was performed on peripheral blood. The receptors originated from a woman in her sixties or seventies with COVID-19, enrolled during active disease.

This clone appeared a single time. The chain has TRBV5-1 and TRBJ1-2; 11 bases are a match to TRBD1. Germline CDR1 reads SGHRS; CDR2 reads YFSETQ. V was clipped by 3 bases and J by 5 bases; unmatched bases: 6. This CDR3 has 15 residues. CDR3 bases: TGCGCCAGCAGCTGGACAGGGGGCGCGTATTATGGCTACACCTTC. Translated, it gives CASSWTGGAYYGYTF.

V is TRBV5-1 and J is TRBJ2-7; the D gene is possibly TRBD1 (6 bases). This CDR3 region has 13 residues. Trimming left V 3 bases short and J 3 bases short, with 10 bases between. Germline lookup yields CDR1 SGHRS and CDR2 YFSETQ. This CDR3 is CASSSWDNYEQYF. The CDR3, as DNA: TGCGCCAGCAGCTCCTGGGACAACTACGAGCAGTACTTC.

V gene TRBV19 combines with J gene TRBJ1-5; weak D call: TRBD1 (6 bases). The V end was cut by 4 bases, the J end by 4 bases, with 14 bases between. The germline V gene has CDR1 LNHDA and CDR2 SQIVND (reference sequence). The CDR3 length is 15 residues. The CDR3 loop is CASSTWGLSNQPQHF. The DNA of the CDR3 is TGTGCCAGTAGTACGTGGGGGCTATCAAATCAGCCCCAGCATTTT.

The J gene is TRBJ1-2, the V gene TRBV18, with 12 bases that match TRBD1. The CDR3 sequence is 13 residues long. The germline V gene encodes CDR1 KGHSH and CDR2 LQKENI. V lost 4 bases, J lost 7 bases, and 1 base stayed unmatched. The chain's CDR3 is CASSQGQGAGYTF. For the CDR3, the DNA is TGTGCCAGCTCACAGGGACAGGGGGCTGGCTACACCTTC.

The chain couples TRBV5-8 to TRBJ1-6; 9 bases fit TRBD1. The CDR3 contains 15 residues. The V gene end was trimmed by 3 bases and the J gene end by 8 bases; junction bases not matched to a gene: 6. The germline CDR1 and CDR2 sequences are SGHTS and YDEGEE. The CDR3 is CASSYTGGADSPLHF. The CDR3 region has the DNA TGTGCCAGCAGCTACACAGGGGGCGCGGATTCACCCCTCCACTTT.

This sequence joins TRBV3-1 (or the pseudogene TRBV3-2) and TRBJ2-3; 10 bases are a match to TRBD2. This CDR3 comprises 17 residues. With 5 bases clipped from V and 0 bases from J, the junction kept 8 bases outside the gene matches. In germline, CDR1 is LGHDT, CDR2 YNNKEL (reference sequence). CDR3 sequence (DNA): TGTGCCAGCAGCAATCAACTAGCGGGGTTCAGCACAGATACGCAGTATTTT. It yields the protein CASSNQLAGFSTDTQYF.

The genes are TRBV5-8 and TRBJ1-5, with 7 bases aligning to TRBD1. The CDR3 is 15 residues long. In germline, CDR1 is SGHTS, CDR2 YDEGEE. V lost 0 bases and J lost 4; bases outside the gene matches: 4. This CDR3 reads CASSLGGQVNQPQHF. The CDR3, as DNA: TGTGCCAGCAGCTTGGGTGGACAGGTAAATCAGCCCCAGCATTTT.

This sequence joins TRBV11-3 and TRBJ2-5; D may be TRBD2 (5 bases). This CDR3 has 13 amino acids. V was shortened by 1 base and J by 3 bases, with 6 bases between the two germline ends. Per germline, CDR1 SGHNT and CDR2 YENEEA. CDR3 residues: CASSLGREETQYF. Here the CDR3 DNA reads TGTGCCAGCAGCTTAGGGCGGGAAGAGACCCAGTACTTC.

V and J are TRBV11-3 and TRBJ1-1, with D unresolved. Per the germline V gene, CDR1 is SGHNT and CDR2 is YENEEA. The CDR3 is made up of 13 amino acids. V lost 3 bases, J lost 0 bases, and 5 bases lay in between. CDR3 sequence reads: CASSFRVNTEAFF. The CDR3, as DNA: TGTGCCAGCAGCTTCCGGGTGAACACTGAAGCTTTCTTT. Combining the CDR3 with reference TRBV11-3 and TRBJ1-1 gives the whole variable domain EAGVVQSPRYKIIEKKQPVAFWCNPISGHNTLYWYLQNLGQGPELLIRYENEEAVDDSQLPKDRFSAERLKGVDSTLKIQPAELGDSAVYLCASSFRVNTEAFFGQGTRLTVV.

The CDR3 nucleotides are TGTGCCAGCAGTCCCTCTCAGATGGTGCCGGAGTACACCTTC. It encodes CASSPSQMVPEYTF. The chain is built from TRBV25-1 and TRBJ1-2; D unresolved. The CDR3 is 14 amino acids. The germline V gene has CDR1 MGHDK and CDR2 SYGVNS. Trimming shortened V by 5 bases and J by 11 bases, and 21 bases separated the two germline ends.

This chain connects TRBV6-5 to TRBJ1-2; 9 positions match TRBD1. Germline CDR1 reads MNHEY; CDR2 reads SVGAGI. With V trimmed by 3 bases and J by 5 bases, 7 bases remained unmatched. CDR3 length: 15 residues. CDR3 region: CASSYNTGGRYGYTF. The CDR3 DNA follows: TGTGCCAGCAGTTATAATACAGGGGGCCGGTATGGCTACACCTTC.

This clone has a count of ten or more. The chain has TRBV28 and TRBJ1-2; D is unresolved. Trimming cost V 3 bases and J 10 bases, with 18 bases left between them. This CDR3 spans 14 amino acids. Germline CDR1 and CDR2: MDHEN and SYDVKM. DNA of the CDR3: TGTGCCAGCAGTTTTATCTCAGAGGAAGCGGCCTACACCTTC. Translated, it gives CASSFISEEAAYTF.

The V gene is TRBV19, the J gene TRBJ2-2; TRBD2 matches at 10 bases. The germline CDR1 and CDR2 sequences are LNHDA and SQIVND (reference sequence). The J segment lost 6 bases and the V segment lost 5 bases, leaving 6 bases of the junction unmatched. The CDR3 sequence is 15 residues long. The CDR3 spells CASSFSGGPPGELFF. CDR3 nucleotide sequence: TGTGCCAGTAGTTTTAGCGGGGGGCCCCCCGGGGAGCTGTTTTTT.

This chain uses TRBV18 with TRBJ1-5; 7 nucleotides line up with TRBD1. This CDR3 spans 18 amino acids. Germline CDR1 reads KGHSH; CDR2 reads LQKENI. The V segment lost 2 bases and the J segment 1 base; nucleotides outside the gene matches: 11. CDR3 sequence reads: CASSPISLGQLSNQPQHF. In DNA form, the CDR3 reads TGTGCCAGCTCACCAATTTCTCTGGGACAGCTGAGCAATCAGCCCCAGCATTTT.

The chain has TRBV5-1 and TRBJ1-3, with D unresolved. The germline V gene has CDR1 SGHRS and CDR2 YFSETQ. The CDR3 runs 16 residues. Trimming pared 0 bases from V and 0 bases from J, leaving 10 bases between. Written as DNA, the CDR3 is TGCGCCAGCAGCTTGGAGGCGGCCGCCTCTGGAAACACCATATATTTT. Translating it yields CASSLEAAASGNTIYF.